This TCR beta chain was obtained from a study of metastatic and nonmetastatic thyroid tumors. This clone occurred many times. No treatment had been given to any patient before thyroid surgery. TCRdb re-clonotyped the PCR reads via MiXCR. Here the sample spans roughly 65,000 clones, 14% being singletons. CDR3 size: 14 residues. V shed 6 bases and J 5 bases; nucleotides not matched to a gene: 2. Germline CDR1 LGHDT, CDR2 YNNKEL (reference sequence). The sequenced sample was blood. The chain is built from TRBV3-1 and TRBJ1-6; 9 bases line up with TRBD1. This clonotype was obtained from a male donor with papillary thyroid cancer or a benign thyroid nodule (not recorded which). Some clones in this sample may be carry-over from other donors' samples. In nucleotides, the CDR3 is TGTGCCAGCAGTCGGGACAGGGATAATTCACCCCTCCACTTT. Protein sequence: CASSRDRDNSPLHF.